The subject of this entry is one TCR beta chain. Antigen: not known. This table comes from immunoSEQ multiplex PCR, and its TCRdb copy is limited to in-frame clones, with some not included. The sample has 35,000 to 50,000 clones; 85% to 95% are singletons. Time point meaning: week 35, safety follow-up. The study gave 300 ug of mutant IDH1 20-mer peptide per vaccine dose, with topical imiquimod. The CDR3 extends over 15 amino acids. Germline CDR1 reads LNHDA; CDR2 reads SQIVND (reference sequence). Trimming cost V 5 bases and J 0 bases, with 10 bases left between them. This sample is part of a study of a mutant IDH1 vaccine in newly diagnosed glioma.

The clonotype was recovered from a man aged 45-60 years with glioma. The genes are TRBV19 and TRBJ2-2; D is perhaps TRBD2 (6 bases). Source: PBMCs, taken from a glioma patient whose treatment included an IDH1 peptide vaccine. CDR3 DNA sequence: TGTGCCAGTAGTTGGGGACTGGCGAACACCGGGGAGCTGTTTTTT. Translated, it gives CASSWGLANTGELFF. Based on the CDR3 plus reference TRBV19 and TRBJ2-2, the full variable domain is DGGITQSPKYLFRKEGQNVTLSCEQNLNHDAMYWYRQDPGQGLRLIYYSQIVNDFQKGDIAEGYSVSREKKESFPLTVTSAQKNPTAFYLCASSWGLANTGELFFGEGSRLTVL.